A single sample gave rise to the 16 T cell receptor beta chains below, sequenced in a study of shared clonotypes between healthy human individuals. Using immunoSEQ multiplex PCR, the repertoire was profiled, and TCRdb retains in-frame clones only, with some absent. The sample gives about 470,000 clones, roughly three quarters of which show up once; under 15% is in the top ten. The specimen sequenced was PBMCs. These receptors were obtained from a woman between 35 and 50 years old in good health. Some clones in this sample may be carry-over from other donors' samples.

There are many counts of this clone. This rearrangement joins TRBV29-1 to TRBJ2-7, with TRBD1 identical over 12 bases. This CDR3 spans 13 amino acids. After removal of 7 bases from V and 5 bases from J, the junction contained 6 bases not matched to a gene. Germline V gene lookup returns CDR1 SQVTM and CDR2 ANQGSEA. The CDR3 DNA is TGCAGCGGGGGGGACAGGGGGCCCAACGAGCAGTACTTC. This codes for CSGGDRGPNEQYF.

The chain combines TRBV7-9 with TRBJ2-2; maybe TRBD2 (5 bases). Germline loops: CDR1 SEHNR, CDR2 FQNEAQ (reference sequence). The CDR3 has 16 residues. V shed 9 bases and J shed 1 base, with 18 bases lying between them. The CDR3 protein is CASTYPGSLNTGELFF. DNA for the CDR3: TGTGCCAGTACCTATCCGGGGAGTCTGAACACCGGGGAGCTGTTTTTT. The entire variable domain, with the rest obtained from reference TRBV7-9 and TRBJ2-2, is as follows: DTGVSQNPRHKITKRGQNVTFRCDPISEHNRLYWYRQTLGQGPEFLTYFQNEAQLEKSRLLSDRFSAERPKGSFSTLEIQRTEQGDSAMYLCASTYPGSLNTGELFFGEGSRLTVL.

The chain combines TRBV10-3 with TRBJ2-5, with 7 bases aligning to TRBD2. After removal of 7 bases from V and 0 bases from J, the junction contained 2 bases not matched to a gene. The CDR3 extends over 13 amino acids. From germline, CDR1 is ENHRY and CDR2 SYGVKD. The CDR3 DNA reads TGTGCCATCAATAGCGGGCACCAAGAGACCCAGTACTTC. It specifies CAINSGHQETQYF.

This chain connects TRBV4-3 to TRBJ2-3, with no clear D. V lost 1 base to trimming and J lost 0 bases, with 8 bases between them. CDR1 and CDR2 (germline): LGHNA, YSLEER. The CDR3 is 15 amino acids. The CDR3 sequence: CASSQVASSTDTQYF. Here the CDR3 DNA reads TGCGCCAGCAGCCAAGTGGCTTCTAGCACAGATACGCAGTATTTT.

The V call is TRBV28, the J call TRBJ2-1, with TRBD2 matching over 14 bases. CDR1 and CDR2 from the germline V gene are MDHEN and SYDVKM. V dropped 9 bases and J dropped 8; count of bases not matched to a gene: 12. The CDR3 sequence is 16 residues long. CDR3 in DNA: TGTGCCAGTGCAGGGACTAGCGGGAGAAAGGCCGATGAGCAGTTCTTC. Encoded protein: CASAGTSGRKADEQFF.

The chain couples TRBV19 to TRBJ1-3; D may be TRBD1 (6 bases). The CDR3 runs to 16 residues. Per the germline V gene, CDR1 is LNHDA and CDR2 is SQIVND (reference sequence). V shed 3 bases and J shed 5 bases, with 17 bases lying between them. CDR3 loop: CASSMVGAAVRNTIYF. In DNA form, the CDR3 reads TGTGCCAGTAGTATGGTGGGGGCAGCTGTTCGAAACACCATATATTTT.

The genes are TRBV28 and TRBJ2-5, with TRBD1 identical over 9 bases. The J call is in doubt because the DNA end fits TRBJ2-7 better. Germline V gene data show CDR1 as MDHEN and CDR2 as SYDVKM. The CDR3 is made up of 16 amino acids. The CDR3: CASSLSLGQGPLEQYF. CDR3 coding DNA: TGTGCCAGCAGTTTAAGTCTTGGACAGGGGCCCCTCGAGCAGTACTTC.

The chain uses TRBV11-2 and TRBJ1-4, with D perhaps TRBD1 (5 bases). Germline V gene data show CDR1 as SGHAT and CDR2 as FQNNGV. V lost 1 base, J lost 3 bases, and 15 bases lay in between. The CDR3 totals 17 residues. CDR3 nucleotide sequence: TGTGCCAGCAGCTTAGCCCCCATATGGGGGGCTAATGAAAAACTGTTTTTT. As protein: CASSLAPIWGANEKLFF.

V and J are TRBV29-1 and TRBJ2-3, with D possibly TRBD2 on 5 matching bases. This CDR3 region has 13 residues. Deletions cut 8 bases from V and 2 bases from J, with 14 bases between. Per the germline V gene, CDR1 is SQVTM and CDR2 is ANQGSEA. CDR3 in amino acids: CSTGRLITDTQYF. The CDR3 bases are TGCAGCACTGGGAGACTCATCACAGATACGCAGTATTTT.

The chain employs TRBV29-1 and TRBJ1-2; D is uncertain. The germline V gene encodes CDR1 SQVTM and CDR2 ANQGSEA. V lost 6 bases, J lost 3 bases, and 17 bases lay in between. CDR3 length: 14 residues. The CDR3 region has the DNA TGCAGCGTCCAGACCCCTACAACGCACTATGGCTACACCTTC. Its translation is CSVQTPTTHYGYTF. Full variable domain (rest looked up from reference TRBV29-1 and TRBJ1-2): SAVISQKPSRDICQRGTSLTIQCQVDSQVTMMFWYRQQPGQSLTLIATANQGSEATYESGFVIDKFPISRPNLTFSTLTVSNMSPEDSSIYLCSVQTPTTHYGYTFGSGTRLTVV.

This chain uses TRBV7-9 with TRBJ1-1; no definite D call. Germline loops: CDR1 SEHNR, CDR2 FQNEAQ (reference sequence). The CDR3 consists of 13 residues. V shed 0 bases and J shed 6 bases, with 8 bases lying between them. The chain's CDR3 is CASSLAHLSEAFF. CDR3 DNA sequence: TGTGCCAGCAGCTTAGCCCACCTCTCTGAAGCTTTCTTT.

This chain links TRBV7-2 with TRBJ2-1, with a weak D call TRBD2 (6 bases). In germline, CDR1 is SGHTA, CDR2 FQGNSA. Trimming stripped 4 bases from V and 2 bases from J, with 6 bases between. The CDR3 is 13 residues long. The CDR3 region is CASSWGAYNEQFF. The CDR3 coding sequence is TGTGCCAGCAGCTGGGGGGCCTACAATGAGCAGTTCTTC.

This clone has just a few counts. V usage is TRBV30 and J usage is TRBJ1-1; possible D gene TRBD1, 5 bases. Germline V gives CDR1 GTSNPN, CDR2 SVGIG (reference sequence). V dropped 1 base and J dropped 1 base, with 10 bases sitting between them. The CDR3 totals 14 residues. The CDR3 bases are TGTGCCTGGAGTGACGGGGCGGCGAACACTGAAGCTTTCTTT. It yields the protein CAWSDGAANTEAFF.

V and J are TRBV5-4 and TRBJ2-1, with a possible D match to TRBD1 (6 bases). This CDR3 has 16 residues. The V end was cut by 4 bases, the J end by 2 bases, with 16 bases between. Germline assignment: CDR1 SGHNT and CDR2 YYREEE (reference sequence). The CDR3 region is CASSPPGHAPYNEQFF. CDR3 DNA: TGTGCCAGCAGCCCCCCGGGACATGCACCCTACAATGAGCAGTTCTTC.

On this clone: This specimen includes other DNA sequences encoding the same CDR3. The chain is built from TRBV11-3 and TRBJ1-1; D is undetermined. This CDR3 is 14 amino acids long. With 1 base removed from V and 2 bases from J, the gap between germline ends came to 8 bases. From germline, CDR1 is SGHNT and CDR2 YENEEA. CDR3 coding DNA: TGTGCCAGCAGCTTAGGGCGTGGTAACACTGAAGCTTTCTTT. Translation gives CASSLGRGNTEAFF.

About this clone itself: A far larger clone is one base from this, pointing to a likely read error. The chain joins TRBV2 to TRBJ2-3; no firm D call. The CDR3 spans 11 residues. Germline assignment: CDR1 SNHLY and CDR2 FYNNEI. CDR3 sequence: CASRYQDAQYF. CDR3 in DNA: TGTGCCAGCAGGTATCAAGATGCGCAGTATTTT.